These 14 T cell receptor beta chains came from one sample sequenced in a study of blood T cell repertoires in COVID-19. Measured with immunoSEQ multiplex PCR; TCRdb has only the in-frame clones, and not every one. This table has approximately 120,000 clones, about 79% appearing once. The source material was peripheral blood. Receptor source: a woman of 80 years or more with active or convalescent COVID-19.

In this sample, this clone turned up once. This chain connects TRBV28 to TRBJ1-3; TRBD1 agrees at 7 bases. This CDR3 contains 14 residues. Trimming cost V 8 bases and J 2 bases; bases outside gene matches: 6. Germline V gene sequence: CDR1 MDHEN, CDR2 SYDVKM. This chain's CDR3 is CASVQGSPGNTIYF. DNA for the CDR3: TGTGCCAGCGTACAGGGGTCGCCTGGAAACACCATATATTTT.

The chain links TRBV28 to TRBJ1-1; D might be TRBD1 (6 bases). The CDR3 runs to 13 residues. The V and J ends lost 8 bases and 2 bases respectively, with 12 bases between them. Germline CDR1 is MDHEN and CDR2 is SYDVKM. Here the CDR3 reads CASHYRVNTEAFF. The CDR3 DNA is TGTGCCAGCCACTACAGGGTTAACACTGAAGCTTTCTTT. Supplemented by reference TRBV28 and TRBJ1-1, the full variable domain reads DVKVTQSSRYLVKRTGEKVFLECVQDMDHENMFWYRQDPGLGLRLIYFSYDVKMKEKGDIPEGYSVSREKKERFSLILESASTNQTSMYLCASHYRVNTEAFFGQGTRLTVV.

The chain links TRBV27 to TRBJ1-5; unclear D gene. CDR1 and CDR2 (germline): MNHEY, SMNVEV (reference sequence). This CDR3 comprises 14 residues. V lost 2 bases to trimming and J lost 9 bases, with 14 bases between them. The CDR3 here is CASSLRLMGVPQHF. Written as DNA, the CDR3 is TGTGCCAGCAGTTTACGGCTCATGGGAGTGCCCCAGCATTTT.

The genes are TRBV10-1 and TRBJ2-1, with a tentative D call TRBD2 (6 bases). CDR1 and CDR2 (germline): WNHNN, SYGVQD (reference sequence). The CDR3 is made up of 16 amino acids. Trimming cost V 5 bases and J 8 bases, with 22 bases left between them. The CDR3 region is CASSSPDGGMRDEQFF. Here the CDR3 DNA reads TGCGCCAGCAGTAGCCCCGACGGGGGAATGAGAGATGAGCAGTTCTTC.

The rearrangement links TRBV1 to TRBJ2-3; TRBD2, as called in the table, went unchecked against the DNA. TRBV1 has pseudogene status. This CDR3 comprises 15 residues. CDR3 amino acids: CTSSQAWRITDTQYF. CDR3 nucleotide sequence: TGCACCAGCAGCCAAGCCTGGCGGATCACAGATACGCAGTATTTT.

The gene calls are TRBV28 and TRBJ2-6; TRBD1 might be the D (5 bases). Trimming removed 10 bases at V and 0 bases at J, with 7 bases between. Germline-derived CDR1 and CDR2 are MDHEN and SYDVKM. CDR3 length: 13 residues. DNA for the CDR3: TGTGCCACCAGGGCCTCTGGGGCCAACGTCCTGACTTTC. This sequence encodes CATRASGANVLTF.

Written as DNA, the CDR3 is TGTGCCAGCAGTTGGGGACAGGGTAATGAAAAACTGTTTTTT. This codes for CASSWGQGNEKLFF. The chain combines TRBV2 with TRBJ1-4; 9 bases align to TRBD1. The trim removed 5 bases at V and 4 bases at J, leaving 2 bases unmatched. CDR3 length equals 14 residues. Germline V lookup: CDR1 SNHLY, CDR2 FYNNEI.

The rearrangement links TRBV7-9 to TRBJ2-3; D not certain. V lost 0 bases and J lost 4, with 8 bases in between. CDR1 is SEHNR and CDR2 is FQNEAQ in the germline V gene (reference sequence). The CDR3 runs to 14 residues. The DNA for the CDR3 is TGTGCCAGCAGCTTAGCTAGATCTTCAGATACGCAGTATTTT. This translates into CASSLARSSDTQYF.

The rearrangement joins TRBV28 to TRBJ1-4; 7 bases map to TRBD1. This CDR3 spans 14 amino acids. V lost 7 bases to trimming and J lost 5 bases; unmatched junction nucleotides: 7. From germline, CDR1 is MDHEN and CDR2 SYDVKM. Written as DNA, the CDR3 is TGTGCCAGCAAAAGACAGGGATCGAATGAAAAACTGTTTTTT. This encodes CASKRQGSNEKLFF.

The gene calls are TRBV25-1 and TRBJ2-7, with D unresolved. Trimming shortened V by 3 bases and J by 0 bases, and 15 bases separated the two germline ends. CDR1 and CDR2 from the germline V gene are MGHDK and SYGVNS. This CDR3 is 16 amino acids long. The CDR3 DNA is TGTGCCAGCAGTGATCCGACGAGGTCTGGCTCCTACGAGCAGTACTTC. Its protein is CASSDPTRSGSYEQYF.

The chain couples TRBV6-6 to TRBJ2-7, with TRBD2 matching over 7 bases. This CDR3 is built from 14 residues. In germline, CDR1 is MNHNY, CDR2 SVGAGI (reference sequence). J lost 6 bases, V lost 0 bases, and 5 bases had no gene match. The CDR3 sequence: CASSYSGGPAEQYF. Written as DNA, the CDR3 is TGTGCCAGCAGTTACTCGGGAGGGCCTGCCGAGCAGTACTTC.

In its sample, this clone was seen once. The chain combines TRBV9 with TRBJ2-1; TRBD2 agrees at 7 bases. From germline, CDR1 is SGDLS and CDR2 YYNGEE. V was pared by 0 bases and J by 7 bases, with 7 bases of the junction left unmatched. This CDR3 spans 15 amino acids. CDR3 loop: CASSVAVGRMNEQFF. The CDR3 DNA sequence: TGTGCCAGCAGCGTAGCTGTCGGGAGGATGAATGAGCAGTTCTTC.

This clone was detected once. The V and J genes are TRBV24-1 and TRBJ2-7; 7 bases are shared with TRBD1. In germline, CDR1 is KGHDR, CDR2 SFDVKD. The CDR3 loop spans 13 amino acids. J gave up 5 bases and V 4 bases, and 4 bases lay outside the gene matches. The CDR3 DNA sequence: TGTGCCACCAGTGACAGGGGGAAGAACGAGCAGTACTTC. This translates into CATSDRGKNEQYF.

The chain joins TRBV28 to TRBJ1-1; D unresolved. V shed 8 bases and J shed 11 bases, with 18 bases lying between them. Germline CDR1 is MDHEN and CDR2 is SYDVKM. The CDR3 has 12 residues. CDR3 amino acids: CASVRSASEAFF. The CDR3 bases are TGTGCCAGCGTCCGGAGCGCCTCCGAGGCTTTCTTT.